Listed below are T cell receptor beta chains from one sample, sequenced in a study of blood T cell repertoires in COVID-19. This table comes from immunoSEQ multiplex PCR, and its TCRdb copy is limited to in-frame clones, with some not included. The data hold some 12,000 clones, with about 88% observed a single time. The specimen was peripheral blood. These receptor sequences come from a man between 65 and 85 years old with active COVID-19. Each CDR3 is given with its conserved first and last residue. D genes are given only for firm matches. Size values are once, few and many counts, or a class for expanded clones, and some rows have none.

V gene	clone size	D gene	J gene	CDR3 DNA	CDR3 protein
TRBV13	-	TRBD2	TRBJ2-1	TGTGCCAGCCTACCCGGAGTAGCGGGGGCACCGAGCTCCTACAATGAGCAGTTCTTC	CASLPGVAGAPSSYNEQFF
TRBV19	-	-	TRBJ1-5	TGTGCCAGTAGTACACTACAGGCCCGGAGGGGCTACAATCAGCCCCAGCATTTT	CASSTLQARRGYNQPQHF
TRBV19	-	-	TRBJ1-1	TGTGCCAGTAGCGCCGGGACAATAGCCCCGGGGTCTGAAGCTTTCTTT	CASSAGTIAPGSEAFF
TRBV18	-	-	TRBJ2-4	TGTGCCAGCTCACCACCCCGGGGGGCCGAGAATACAAAAAACATTCAGTACTTC	CASSPPRGAENTKNIQYF
TRBV29-1	-	-	TRBJ2-2	TGCAGCGTTGTTGGTAGCGGCGGGGAGCTGTTTTTT	CSVVGSGGELFF
TRBV7-3	-	-	TRBJ2-2	TGTGCCAGCAGCTTTTCTACAGGTTCCACCGGGGAGCTGTTTTTT	CASSFSTGSTGELFF
TRBV1	once	-	TRBJ1-4	TGCACCAGCAGCCAAGGGGGCCCTCCTGTTCGTGAAAAACTGTTTTTT	CTSSQGGPPVREKLFF
TRBV4-1	-	TRBD1	TRBJ2-5	TGCGCCAGCAGCCAAGGAAGCGTCTTGGCCAGGACAGGGGTGACCCAGTACTTC	CASSQGSVLARTGVTQYF
TRBV10-3	-	-	TRBJ1-1	TGTGCCATCACCCCAGGGGAAGGCACTGAAGCTTTCTTT	CAITPGEGTEAFF
TRBV5-1	-	-	TRBJ1-1	TGCGCCAGCAGGCGAGATGATACAGGAGAAGCTTTCTTT	CASRRDDTGEAFF
TRBV6-2/TRBV6-3	-	-	TRBJ2-5	TGTGCCAGCAGTTCTCCGGGCGGGGGCACAGAGACCCAGTACTTC	CASSSPGGGTETQYF
TRBV29-1	-	-	TRBJ1-2	TGCAGCGTTGATAGGCCGGGCGGCTGGGGCTCCTTC	CSVDRPGGWGSF
TRBV3-1/TRBV3-2	-	-	TRBJ2-2	TGTGCCAGCAGCCCCCGGACGGGAGGGGAGCTGTTTTTT	CASSPRTGGELFF
TRBV12-3/TRBV12-4	-	-	TRBJ2-1	TGTGCCAGCCTGCAGGGCCACAATGAGCAGTTCTTC	CASLQGHNEQFF
TRBV9	-	TRBD2	TRBJ2-7	TGTGCCAGCAGCGTAGAATCTAGCGGGAGCTCCTACGAGCAGTACTTC	CASSVESSGSSYEQYF
TRBV11-2	-	-	TRBJ2-3	TGTGCCAGCAGCTTAGTTGGGGGGAGAGATACGCAGTATTTT	CASSLVGGRDTQYF
TRBV15	once	-	TRBJ1-5	TGTGCCACCAGCAGGACCGGGGGTTTAGACAATCAGCCCCAGCATTTT	CATSRTGGLDNQPQHF
TRBV7-6	-	TRBD1	TRBJ1-2	TGTGCCAGCAGTTCGAGGGGGCTCCAGGAGGAGGGCTATGGCTACACCTTC	CASSSRGLQEEGYGYTF
TRBV7-9	-	-	TRBJ2-7	TGTGCCAGCAGCTTAGCGATAGGAGTTTCCTACGAGCAGTACTTC	CASSLAIGVSYEQYF
TRBV7-9	-	-	TRBJ1-2	TGTGCCAGCAGCTTAGGGACTCGAGGCTACACCTTC	CASSLGTRGYTF
TRBV11-2	-	-	TRBJ2-7	TGTGCCAGCAGCTCGTCCCTTGACGAGCAGTACTTC	CASSSSLDEQYF
TRBV18	-	-	TRBJ1-2	TGTGCCAGCTCACCACCGACGGGATCCTATGGCTACACCTTC	CASSPPTGSYGYTF
TRBV10-2	-	TRBD1	TRBJ2-1	TGCGCCAGCAGTGAGACAGGGGTCAACGAGCAGTTCTTC	CASSETGVNEQFF
TRBV7-9	-	-	TRBJ1-2	TGTGCCAGCAGCTTAAAGGGGTATGGCTACACCTTC	CASSLKGYGYTF
TRBV7-2	-	TRBD1	TRBJ1-1	TGTGCCAGCAGCTTCTGGCAGGGGGCGGGGAGCACTGAAGCTTTCTTT	CASSFWQGAGSTEAFF
TRBV5-6	-	TRBD1	TRBJ2-1	TGTGCCAGCAGCCCGGGACAGCTTTACAATGAGCAGTTCTTC	CASSPGQLYNEQFF
TRBV6-2/TRBV6-3	-	TRBD1	TRBJ1-1	TGTGCCAGCAGCCACAGGGGGGGTGAGGCTGAAGCTTTCTTT	CASSHRGGEAEAFF
TRBV27	few	TRBD1	TRBJ1-2	TGTGCCAGCAGTTTAGGGGACAGGGTAGACGGCTACACCTTC	CASSLGDRVDGYTF
TRBV7-8	-	-	TRBJ1-5	TGTGCCAGCAGCCAAGTGGGCGGGGTGAGCAATCAGCCCCAGCATTTT	CASSQVGGVSNQPQHF
TRBV3-1/TRBV3-2	-	-	TRBJ2-2	TGTGCCAGCAAAGCGAGGGCGGACACCGGGGAGCTGTTTTTT	CASKARADTGELFF
TRBV19	-	TRBD1	TRBJ2-1	TGTGCCAGTAGTAACCGACAGGGTTCCTACAATGAGCAGTTCTTC	CASSNRQGSYNEQFF
TRBV3-1/TRBV3-2	-	-	TRBJ2-3	TGTGCCAGCAGCCTAGGGGCAGATACGCAGTATTTT	CASSLGADTQYF
TRBV19	-	TRBD1	TRBJ1-4	TGTGCCAGTAGTTCCATAGGGTGGGGATTTTGGGACAGTAATGAAAAACTGTTTTTT	CASSSIGWGFWDSNEKLFF
TRBV29-1	-	-	TRBJ2-4	TGCAGCGTTGAGGTAGCGGTAAACATTCAGTACTTC	CSVEVAVNIQYF
TRBV10-3	-	TRBD2	TRBJ2-1	TGTGCCATCAGTGCCGGGACTAGCGTTAATGAGCAGTTCTTC	CAISAGTSVNEQFF
TRBV19	-	-	TRBJ1-1	TGTGCCAGTAGTATTGATCCAGGAAGAGTGAACACTGAAGCTTTCTTT	CASSIDPGRVNTEAFF
TRBV13	-	TRBD2	TRBJ2-1	TGTGCCAGCAGCTTAGGACTTTCTAGCGGGAGGGCTTCCTACAATGAGCAGTTCTTC	CASSLGLSSGRASYNEQFF
TRBV10-3	-	-	TRBJ1-2	TGTGCCATCAGTCCCTTTCTCGGGGGTAACTATGGCTACACCTTC	CAISPFLGGNYGYTF
TRBV24-1	-	TRBD1	TRBJ2-2	TGTGCCACCAGTGACCCGGGACAGGGAACCGGGGAGCTGTTTTTT	CATSDPGQGTGELFF
TRBV24-1	once	-	TRBJ2-3	TGTGCCACCAGTGAAGGAAGCGTCACAGATACGCAGTATTTT	CATSEGSVTDTQYF
TRBV27	-	TRBD2	TRBJ2-2	TGTGCCAGCAACCACTTGAGGGGAGCGGGAGACGTCACCGGGGAGCTGTTTTTT	CASNHLRGAGDVTGELFF
TRBV6-5	-	-	TRBJ2-7	TGTGCCAGCAGTTACTCACTTGTGGGCGAATTCTACGAGCAGTACTTC	CASSYSLVGEFYEQYF
TRBV6-5	-	-	TRBJ1-1	TGTGCCTGTCGAGGTCGGGGTGGAGTAGGCACTGAAGCTTTCTTT	CACRGRGGVGTEAFF
TRBV2	-	TRBD1	TRBJ1-3	TGTGCCAGCAGGAAACAGGGGAGAAACACCATATATTTT	CASRKQGRNTIYF
TRBV3-1/TRBV3-2	-	TRBD2	TRBJ2-3	TGTGCCAGCAGCGCCCTCGGGACTAGCAGAGATACGCAGTATTTT	CASSALGTSRDTQYF
TRBV6-5	-	-	TRBJ1-4	TGTGCCAGCAGTTACTCGAAGGCGTCGGGAGAACTGTTTTTT	CASSYSKASGELFF
TRBV30	-	TRBD1	TRBJ1-2	TGTGCCTGGGCCCGGGACAGGCCTCGGGGCTACACCTTC	CAWARDRPRGYTF
TRBV5-4	once	-	TRBJ2-5	TGTGCCAGCAGCTTTGGGGGGAGTTATCAAGAGACCCAGTACTTC	CASSFGGSYQETQYF
TRBV18	-	-	TRBJ2-2	TGTGCCAGCTCACCGCCGGAGCGGCTCACCGGGGAGCTGTTTTTT	CASSPPERLTGELFF
TRBV7-8	once	-	TRBJ2-5	TGTGCCAGCAGCTTAGCAACCGGGTTTGGCGAGACCCAGTACTTC	CASSLATGFGETQYF
TRBV5-5	-	TRBD2	TRBJ2-1	TGTGCCAGCAGCTTCCTAGCGGGAGGGCCCGGTGAGCAGTTCTTC	CASSFLAGGPGEQFF
TRBV18	-	TRBD1	TRBJ1-2	TGTGCCAGCTCCACTGTCCCGGGACAGGGGAATGGCTACACCTTC	CASSTVPGQGNGYTF
TRBV18	-	TRBD1	TRBJ1-5	TGTGCCAGCTCAATAGGACAGGATCAGCCCCAGCATTTT	CASSIGQDQPQHF
TRBV5-1	few	TRBD1	TRBJ1-4	TGCGCCAGCACTCGACAGGGCGGCACTAATGAAAAACTGTTTTTT	CASTRQGGTNEKLFF
TRBV4-1	-	-	TRBJ2-2	TGCGCCAGCAGCCAAGAGGGGCGAGGCACCGGGGAGCTGTTTTTT	CASSQEGRGTGELFF